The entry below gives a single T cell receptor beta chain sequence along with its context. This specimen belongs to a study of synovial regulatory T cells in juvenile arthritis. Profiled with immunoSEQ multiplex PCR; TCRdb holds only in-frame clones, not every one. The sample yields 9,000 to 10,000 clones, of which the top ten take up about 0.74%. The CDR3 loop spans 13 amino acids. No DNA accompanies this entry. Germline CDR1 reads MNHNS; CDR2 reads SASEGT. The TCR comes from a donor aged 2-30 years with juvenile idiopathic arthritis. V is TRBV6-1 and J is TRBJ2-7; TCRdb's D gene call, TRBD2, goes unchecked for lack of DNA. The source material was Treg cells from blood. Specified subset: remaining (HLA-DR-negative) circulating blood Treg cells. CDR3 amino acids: CASRQGGSYEQYF.